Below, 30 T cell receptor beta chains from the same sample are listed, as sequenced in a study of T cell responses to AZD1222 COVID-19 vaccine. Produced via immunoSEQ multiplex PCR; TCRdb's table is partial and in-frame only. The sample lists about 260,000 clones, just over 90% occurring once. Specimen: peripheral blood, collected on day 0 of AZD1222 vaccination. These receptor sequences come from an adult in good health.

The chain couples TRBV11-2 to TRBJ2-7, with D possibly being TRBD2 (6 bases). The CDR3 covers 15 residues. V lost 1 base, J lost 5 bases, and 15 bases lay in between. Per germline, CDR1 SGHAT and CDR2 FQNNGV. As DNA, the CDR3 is TGTGCCAGCAGCTTAGGGGGCGGGGTCCTGGACGAGCAGTACTTC. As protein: CASSLGGGVLDEQYF.

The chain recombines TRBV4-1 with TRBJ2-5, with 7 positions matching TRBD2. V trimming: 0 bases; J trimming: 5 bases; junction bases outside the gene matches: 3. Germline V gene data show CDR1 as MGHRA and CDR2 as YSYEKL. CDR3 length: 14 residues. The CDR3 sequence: CASSQELASETQYF. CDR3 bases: TGCGCCAGCAGCCAAGAACTAGCGAGTGAGACCCAGTACTTC.

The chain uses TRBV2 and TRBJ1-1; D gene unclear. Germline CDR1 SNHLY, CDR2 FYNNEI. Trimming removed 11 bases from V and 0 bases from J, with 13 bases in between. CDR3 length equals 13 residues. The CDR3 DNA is TGTGCCCTTAGGCGGGGATTGAACACTGAAGCTTTCTTT. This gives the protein CALRRGLNTEAFF.

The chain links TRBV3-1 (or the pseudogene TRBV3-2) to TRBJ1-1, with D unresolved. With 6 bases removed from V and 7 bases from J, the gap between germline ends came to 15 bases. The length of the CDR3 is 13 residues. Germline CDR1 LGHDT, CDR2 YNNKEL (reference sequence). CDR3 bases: TGTGCCAGCAGAGTGCGAGGTTCAGGTGAAGCTTTCTTT. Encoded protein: CASRVRGSGEAFF.

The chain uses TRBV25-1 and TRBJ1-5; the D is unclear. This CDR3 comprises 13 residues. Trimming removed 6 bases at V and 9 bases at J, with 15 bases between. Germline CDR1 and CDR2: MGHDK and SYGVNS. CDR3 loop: CASRAAGRRPQHF. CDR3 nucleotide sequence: TGTGCCAGCAGGGCGGCAGGCCGGAGGCCCCAGCATTTT.

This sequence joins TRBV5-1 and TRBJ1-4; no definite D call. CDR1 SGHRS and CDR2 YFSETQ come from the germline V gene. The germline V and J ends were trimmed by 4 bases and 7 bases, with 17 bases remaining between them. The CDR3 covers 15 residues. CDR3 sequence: CASSPPGTSGEKLFF. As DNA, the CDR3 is TGCGCCAGCAGCCCACCGGGAACATCCGGTGAAAAACTGTTTTTT. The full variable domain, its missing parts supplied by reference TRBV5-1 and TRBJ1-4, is KAGVTQTPRYLIKTRGQQVTLSCSPISGHRSVSWYQQTPGQGLQFLFEYFSETQRNKGNFPGRFSGRQFSNSRSEMNVSTLELGDSALYLCASSPPGTSGEKLFFGSGTQLSVL.

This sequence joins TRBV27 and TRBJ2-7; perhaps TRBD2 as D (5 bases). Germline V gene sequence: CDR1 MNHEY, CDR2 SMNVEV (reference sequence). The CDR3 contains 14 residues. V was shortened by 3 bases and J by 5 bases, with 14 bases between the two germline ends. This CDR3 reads CASSFTWGVNEQYF. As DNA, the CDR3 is TGTGCCAGCAGTTTTACGTGGGGAGTGAACGAGCAGTACTTC.

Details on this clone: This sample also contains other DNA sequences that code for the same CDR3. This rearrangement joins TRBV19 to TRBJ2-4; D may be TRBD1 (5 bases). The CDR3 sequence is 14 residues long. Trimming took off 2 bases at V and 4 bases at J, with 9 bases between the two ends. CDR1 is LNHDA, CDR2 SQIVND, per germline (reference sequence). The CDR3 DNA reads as TGTGCCAGTAGTATACAGGGATCTAAAAACATTCAGTACTTC. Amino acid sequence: CASSIQGSKNIQYF.

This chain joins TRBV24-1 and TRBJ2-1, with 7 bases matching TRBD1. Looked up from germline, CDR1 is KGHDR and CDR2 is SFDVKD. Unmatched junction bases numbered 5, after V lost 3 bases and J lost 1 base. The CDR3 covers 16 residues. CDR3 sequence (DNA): TGTGCCACCAGTGATAACAGGGGTTTATCCTACAATGAGCAGTTCTTC. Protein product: CATSDNRGLSYNEQFF.

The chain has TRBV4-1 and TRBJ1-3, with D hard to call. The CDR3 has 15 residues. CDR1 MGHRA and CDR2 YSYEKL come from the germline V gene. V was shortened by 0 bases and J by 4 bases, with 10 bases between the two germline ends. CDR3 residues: CASSQDAGSGNTIYF. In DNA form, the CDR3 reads TGCGCCAGCAGCCAAGATGCGGGGTCAGGAAACACCATATATTTT.

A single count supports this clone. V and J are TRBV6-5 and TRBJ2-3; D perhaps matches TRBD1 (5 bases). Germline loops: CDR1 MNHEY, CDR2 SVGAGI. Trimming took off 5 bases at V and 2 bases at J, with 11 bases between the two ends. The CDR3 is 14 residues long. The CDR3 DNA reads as TGTGCCAGCAGTCCTCGACAGAACACAGATACGCAGTATTTT. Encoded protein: CASSPRQNTDTQYF.

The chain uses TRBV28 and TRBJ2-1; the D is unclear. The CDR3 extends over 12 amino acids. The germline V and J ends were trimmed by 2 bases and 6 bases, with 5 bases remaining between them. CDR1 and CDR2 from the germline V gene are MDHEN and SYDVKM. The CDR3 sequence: CASSLRANEQFF. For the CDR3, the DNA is TGTGCCAGCAGTTTACGGGCCAATGAGCAGTTCTTC.

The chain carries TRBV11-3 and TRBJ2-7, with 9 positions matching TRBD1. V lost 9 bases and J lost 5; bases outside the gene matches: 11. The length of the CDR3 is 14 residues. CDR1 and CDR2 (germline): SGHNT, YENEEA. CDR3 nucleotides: TGTGCCAGGACCCGGGGACAGGGTTCCCACGAGCAGTACTTC. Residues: CARTRGQGSHEQYF.

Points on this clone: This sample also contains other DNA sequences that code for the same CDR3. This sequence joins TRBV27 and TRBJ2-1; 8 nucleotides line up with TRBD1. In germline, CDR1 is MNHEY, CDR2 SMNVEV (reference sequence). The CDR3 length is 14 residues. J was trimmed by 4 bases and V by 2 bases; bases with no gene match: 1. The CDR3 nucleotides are TGTGCCAGCAGTTTAGACAGGGGATACAATGAGCAGTTCTTC. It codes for CASSLDRGYNEQFF.

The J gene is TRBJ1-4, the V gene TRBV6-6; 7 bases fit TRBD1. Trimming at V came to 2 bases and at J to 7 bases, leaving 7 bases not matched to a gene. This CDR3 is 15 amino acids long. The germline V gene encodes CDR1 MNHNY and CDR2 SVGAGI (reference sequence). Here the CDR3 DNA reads TGTGCCAGCAGTTACCCGGGGGCAGGGGGTGAAAAACTGTTTTTT. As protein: CASSYPGAGGEKLFF.

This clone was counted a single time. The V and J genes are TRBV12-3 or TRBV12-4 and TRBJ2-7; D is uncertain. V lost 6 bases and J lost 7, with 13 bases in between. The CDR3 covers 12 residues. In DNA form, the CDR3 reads TGTGCCAGCAGCTCGGACGGAATTGAGCAGTACTTC. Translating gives CASSSDGIEQYF.

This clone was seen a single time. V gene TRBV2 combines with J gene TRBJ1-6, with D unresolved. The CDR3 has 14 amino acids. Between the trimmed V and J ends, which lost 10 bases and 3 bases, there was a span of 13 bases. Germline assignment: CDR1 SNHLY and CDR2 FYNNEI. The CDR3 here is CATSRTVYNSPLHF. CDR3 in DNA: TGTGCCACGTCTCGGACTGTCTATAATTCACCCCTCCACTTT.

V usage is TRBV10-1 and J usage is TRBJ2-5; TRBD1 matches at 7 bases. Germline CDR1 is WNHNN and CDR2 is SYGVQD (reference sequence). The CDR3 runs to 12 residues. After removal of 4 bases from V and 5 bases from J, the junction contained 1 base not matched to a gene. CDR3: CASSARGETQYF. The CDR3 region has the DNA TGCGCCAGCAGTGCCAGGGGGGAGACCCAGTACTTC.

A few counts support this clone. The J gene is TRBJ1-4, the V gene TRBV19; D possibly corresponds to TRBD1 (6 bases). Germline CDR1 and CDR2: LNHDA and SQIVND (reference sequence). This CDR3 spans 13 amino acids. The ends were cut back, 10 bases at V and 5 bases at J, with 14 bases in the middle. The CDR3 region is CATSEQGNEKLFF. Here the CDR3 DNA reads TGTGCCACGAGCGAGCAGGGGAATGAAAAACTGTTTTTT.

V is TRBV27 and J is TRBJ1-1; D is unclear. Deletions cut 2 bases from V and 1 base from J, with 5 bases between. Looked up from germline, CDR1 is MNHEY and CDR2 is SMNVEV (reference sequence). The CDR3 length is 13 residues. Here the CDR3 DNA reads TGTGCCAGCAGTTTAAACGAGAACACTGAAGCTTTCTTT. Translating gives CASSLNENTEAFF.

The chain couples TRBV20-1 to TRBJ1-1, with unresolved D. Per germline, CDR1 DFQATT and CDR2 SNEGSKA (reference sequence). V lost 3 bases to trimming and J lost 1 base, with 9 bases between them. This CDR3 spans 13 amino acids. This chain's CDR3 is CSASTGRNTEAFF. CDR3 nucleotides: TGCAGTGCTAGTACGGGGAGGAACACTGAAGCTTTCTTT.

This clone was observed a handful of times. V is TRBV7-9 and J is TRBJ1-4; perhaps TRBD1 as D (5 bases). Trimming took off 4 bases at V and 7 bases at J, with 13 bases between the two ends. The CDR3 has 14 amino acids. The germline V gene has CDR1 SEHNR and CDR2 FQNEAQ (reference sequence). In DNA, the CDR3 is TGTGCCAGCAGCTCCGGGACCTCCCTTGAAAAACTGTTTTTT. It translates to CASSSGTSLEKLFF.

The CDR3 here is CASSDPGQGAYEQYF. Written as DNA, the CDR3 is TGTGCCAGTAGTGACCCGGGACAGGGGGCCTACGAGCAGTACTTC. This rearrangement joins TRBV19 to TRBJ2-7; 11 positions match TRBD1. This CDR3 has 15 residues. From germline, CDR1 is LNHDA and CDR2 SQIVND (reference sequence). Trimming removed 5 bases from V and 2 bases from J; junction bases left unmatched: 5.

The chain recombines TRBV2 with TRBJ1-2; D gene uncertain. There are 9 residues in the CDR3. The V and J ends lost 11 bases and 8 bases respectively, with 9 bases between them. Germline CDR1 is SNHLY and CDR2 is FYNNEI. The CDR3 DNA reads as TGTGCCGTAAGGGAAGGCTACACCTTC. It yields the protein CAVREGYTF.

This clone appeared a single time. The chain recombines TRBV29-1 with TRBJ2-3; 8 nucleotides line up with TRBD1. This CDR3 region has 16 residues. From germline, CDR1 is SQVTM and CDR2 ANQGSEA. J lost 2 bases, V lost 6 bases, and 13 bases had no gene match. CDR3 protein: CSVQGEGIGFTDTQYF. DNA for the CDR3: TGCAGCGTACAGGGGGAAGGGATCGGTTTCACAGATACGCAGTATTTT.

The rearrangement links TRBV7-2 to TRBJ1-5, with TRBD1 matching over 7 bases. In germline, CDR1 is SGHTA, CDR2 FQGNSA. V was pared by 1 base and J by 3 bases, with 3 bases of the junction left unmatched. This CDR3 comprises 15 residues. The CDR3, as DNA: TGTGCCAGCAGCTTAGAGGGGGCCCTCAATCAGCCCCAGCATTTT. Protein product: CASSLEGALNQPQHF.

Written as DNA, the CDR3 is TGTGCCACCAGCAGAGACGGACGGTACGAGCAGTACTTC. This encodes CATSRDGRYEQYF. The V and J genes are TRBV15 and TRBJ2-7; D is uncertain. CDR1 and CDR2 (germline): LNHNV, YYDKDF (reference sequence). Between the trimmed V and J ends, which lost 0 bases and 4 bases, there was a span of 7 bases. The CDR3 loop spans 13 amino acids.

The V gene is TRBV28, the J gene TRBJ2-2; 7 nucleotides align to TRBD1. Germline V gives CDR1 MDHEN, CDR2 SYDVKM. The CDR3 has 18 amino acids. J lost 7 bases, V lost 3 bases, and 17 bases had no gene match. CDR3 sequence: CASSFDRPGTAGGGELFF. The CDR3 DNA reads TGTGCCAGCAGTTTCGACCGCCCCGGGACAGCAGGGGGCGGGGAGCTGTTTTTT.

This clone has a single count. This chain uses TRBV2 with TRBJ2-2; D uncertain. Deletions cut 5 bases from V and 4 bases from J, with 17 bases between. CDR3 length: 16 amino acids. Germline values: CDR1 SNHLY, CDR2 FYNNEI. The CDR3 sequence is CASSSLAAIVTGELFF. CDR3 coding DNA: TGTGCCAGCAGTAGCCTCGCTGCGATTGTCACCGGGGAGCTGTTTTTT.

Written as DNA, the CDR3 is TGTGCCAGTAGGGGGACAAGGACCACCACTGAAGCTTTCTTT. Its translation: CASRGTRTTTEAFF. J is TRBJ1-1 and V is TRBV19; possible D gene TRBD1, 6 bases. CDR3 length equals 14 residues. V lost 6 bases to trimming and J lost 4 bases, with 15 bases between them. CDR1 is LNHDA and CDR2 is SQIVND in the germline V gene (reference sequence).